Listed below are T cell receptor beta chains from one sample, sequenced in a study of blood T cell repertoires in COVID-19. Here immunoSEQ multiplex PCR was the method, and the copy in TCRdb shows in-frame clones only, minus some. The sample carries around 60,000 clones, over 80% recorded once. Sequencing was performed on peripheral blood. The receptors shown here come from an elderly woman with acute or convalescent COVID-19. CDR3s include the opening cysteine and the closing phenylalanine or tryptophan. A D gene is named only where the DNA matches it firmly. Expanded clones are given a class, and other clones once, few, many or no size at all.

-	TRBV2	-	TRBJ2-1	TGTGCCAGCCTTCTGAGAGGGGGAAGCTCCTACAATGAGCAGTTCTTC	CASLLRGGSSYNEQFF
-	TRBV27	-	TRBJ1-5	TGTGCCAGCAGTTTTCTAGCGGGCGCAAATCAGCCCCAGCATTTT	CASSFLAGANQPQHF
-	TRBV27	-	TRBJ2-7	TGTGCCAGCAGTTCCCCCGTAAGGGGGAGCTCCTACGAGCAGTACTTC	CASSSPVRGSSYEQYF
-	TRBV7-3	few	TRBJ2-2	TGTGCCAGCAGCTTAGTCGGGGCCGGGGAGCTGTTTTTT	CASSLVGAGELFF
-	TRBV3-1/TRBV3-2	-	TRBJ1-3	TGTGCCAGCAGACTCCCGGGGGCTGGAAACACCATATATTTT	CASRLPGAGNTIYF
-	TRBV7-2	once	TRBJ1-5	TGTGCCAGCAGCTTAACGGGTCAGCCCCAGCATTTT	CASSLTGQPQHF
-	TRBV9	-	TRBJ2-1	TGTGCCAGCAGTCCTGAAGCGCTCGCACCGTCGGGTGAGCAGTTCTTC	CASSPEALAPSGEQFF
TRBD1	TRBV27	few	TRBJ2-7	TGTGCCAGCAGTTTGGGAAGGACAGGCCTCTCCTACGAGCAGTACTTC	CASSLGRTGLSYEQYF
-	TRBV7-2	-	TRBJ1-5	TGTGCCAGCAGCTTAGCCGGGGTGGAAAATCAGCCCCAGCATTTT	CASSLAGVENQPQHF
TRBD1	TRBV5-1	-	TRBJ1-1	TGCGCCAGCAAATTGGCCAGCCGACAGGGGTCGATCACTGAAGCTTTCTTT	CASKLASRQGSITEAFF
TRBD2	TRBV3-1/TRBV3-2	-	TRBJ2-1	TGTGCCAGCAAGGCGGGAGGGCCCAACAATGAGCAGTTCTTC	CASKAGGPNNEQFF
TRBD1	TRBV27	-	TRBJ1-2	TGTGCCAGCAGTCCCTCGGGGACAGGGGTAACTAACTATGGCTACACCTTC	CASSPSGTGVTNYGYTF
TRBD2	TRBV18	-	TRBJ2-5	TGTGCCAGCTCAACCTTGTCTAGCGGGAGTGCAGAGACCCAGTACTTC	CASSTLSSGSAETQYF
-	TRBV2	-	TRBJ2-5	TGTGCCAGCATCGGTCCTCTTAAGGAGACCCAGTACTTC	CASIGPLKETQYF
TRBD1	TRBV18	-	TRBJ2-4	TGTGCCAGCTCATCGGACAGGGTGTTGAACATTCAGTACTTC	CASSSDRVLNIQYF
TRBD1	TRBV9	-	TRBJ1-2	TGTGCCAGCAGCATCGGACAGGGGTTAGCTAACTATGGCTACACCTTC	CASSIGQGLANYGYTF
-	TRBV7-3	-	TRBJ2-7	TGTGCCAGCAGCTTAGCTCCTCGGGGTCTTGGCGAGCAGTACTTC	CASSLAPRGLGEQYF
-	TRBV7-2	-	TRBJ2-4	TGTGCCAGCAGCTTAGACCAGGGAAACATTCAGTACTTC	CASSLDQGNIQYF
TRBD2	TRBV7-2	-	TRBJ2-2	TGTGCCAGCAGCTTAGTAGGGACTACTATCACCGGGGAGCTGTTTTTT	CASSLVGTTITGELFF
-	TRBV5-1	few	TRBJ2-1	TGCGCCAGCAGCTTGTTCCCCCCCCAAGGGGGGGCGGAAGGGGGCAATGAGCAGTTCTTC	CASSLFPPQGGAEGGNEQFF
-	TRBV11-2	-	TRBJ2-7	TGTGCCAGCAGCTTACCAATAGGGGGGGTTCGGACCTACGAGCAGTACTTC	CASSLPIGGVRTYEQYF
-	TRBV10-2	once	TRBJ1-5	TGCGCCAGCAGGGAGGGAGGGAGCAATCAGCCCCAGCATTTT	CASREGGSNQPQHF
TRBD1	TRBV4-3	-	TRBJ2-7	TGCGCCAGCAGCCAAGTGGCTGGGACAGGGGGGAACGAGCAGTACTTC	CASSQVAGTGGNEQYF
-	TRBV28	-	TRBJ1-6	TGTGCCAGCTTTAGAGGAGGGGCGCGAAATTCACCCCTCCACTTT	CASFRGGARNSPLHF
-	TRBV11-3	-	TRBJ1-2	TGTGCCAGCAGCTTAGTACAGGCGAACCCCTATGGCTACACCTTC	CASSLVQANPYGYTF
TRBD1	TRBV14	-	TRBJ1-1	TGTGCCAGCAGCCGATTGACAGGGGCCGCGATTCCTTTCTTT	CASSRLTGAAIPFF
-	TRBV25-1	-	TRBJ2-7	TGTGCCAGCAGTGAAACAGGGAACCACTACGAGCAGTACTTC	CASSETGNHYEQYF
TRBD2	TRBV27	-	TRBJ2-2	TGTGCCAGCAGGCGGGGGGCCGCGAACACCGGGGAGCTGTTTTTT	CASRRGAANTGELFF
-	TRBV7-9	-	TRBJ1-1	TGTGACACCCCCGTAGGGGCCCCCCACACTGAAGCTTTCTTT	CDTPVGAPHTEAFF
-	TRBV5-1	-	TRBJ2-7	TGCGCCAGCAGCTTGTCGACAGACCCCTACGAGCAGTACTTC	CASSLSTDPYEQYF
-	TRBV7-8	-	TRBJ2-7	TGTGCCAGCGAGTCAGGTTGGTCCTACGAGCAGTACTTC	CASESGWSYEQYF
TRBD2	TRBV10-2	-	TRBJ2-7	TGCGCCAGCAGTGAGTTCACTAGCGGTGGCTCCTACGAGCAGTACTTC	CASSEFTSGGSYEQYF
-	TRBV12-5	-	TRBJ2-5	TGTGCTAGTGGTTGGGACCAGGGGTTTGAGACCCAGTACTTC	CASGWDQGFETQYF
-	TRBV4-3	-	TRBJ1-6	TGCGCCAGCAGCCAAAGGTTGGGCGGACTTAATTCACCCCTCCACTTT	CASSQRLGGLNSPLHF
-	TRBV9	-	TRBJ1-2	TGTGCCAGCAGCGTAGACTCAGGGGATGGCTACACCTTC	CASSVDSGDGYTF
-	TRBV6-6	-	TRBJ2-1	TGTGCCAGCAGCAATCTAAATGAGCAGTTCTTC	CASSNLNEQFF
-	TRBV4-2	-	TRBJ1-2	TGTGCCAGCAGCTCCACGACCCGACAGGCCAACTATGGCTACACCTTC	CASSSTTRQANYGYTF
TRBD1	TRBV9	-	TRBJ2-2	TGTGCCAGCAGCGCCGGGACAGTGAACACCGGGGAGCTGTTTTTT	CASSAGTVNTGELFF
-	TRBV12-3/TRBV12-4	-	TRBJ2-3	TGTGCCAGCAGTCCCCCCCCGGCAGATACGCAGTATTTT	CASSPPPADTQYF
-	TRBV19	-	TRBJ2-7	TGTGCCAGTAGTATAGGAACTGTTCTTCCCTACGAGCAGTACTTC	CASSIGTVLPYEQYF
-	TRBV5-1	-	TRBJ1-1	TGCGCCAGCAGCTTGGTACCGGGACACTCCATGAACACTGAAGCTTTCTTT	CASSLVPGHSMNTEAFF
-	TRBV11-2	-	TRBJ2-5	TGTGCCAGCAGCTGGCGTGGGACAATCCAAGAGACCCAGTACTTC	CASSWRGTIQETQYF
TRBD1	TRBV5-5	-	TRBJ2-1	TGTGCCAGCAGCTTTAGGCAGGGGGCCTACAATGAGCAGTTCTTC	CASSFRQGAYNEQFF
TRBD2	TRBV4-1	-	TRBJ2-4	TGCGCCAGCAGCCAAGATCGAAGGCTAGCGGGAGAAAACATTCAGTACTTC	CASSQDRRLAGENIQYF
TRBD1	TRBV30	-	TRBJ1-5	TGTGCCTGGGACCTGGGACAGGTCAGCAATCAGCCCCAGCATTTT	CAWDLGQVSNQPQHF
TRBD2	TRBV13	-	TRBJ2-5	TGTGCCAGCAGCTCCTCCTCTGGCGGGAGGGCGGCGGAGACCCAGTACTTC	CASSSSSGGRAAETQYF
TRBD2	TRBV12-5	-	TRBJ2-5	TGTGCTAGTGGTTTGGGACTAGCGGAACAAGAGACCCAGTACTTC	CASGLGLAEQETQYF
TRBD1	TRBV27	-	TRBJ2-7	TGTGCCAGCAGTTTATACCAGGGGGCTATGGAGCAGTACTTC	CASSLYQGAMEQYF
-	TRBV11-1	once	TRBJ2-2	TGTGCCAGCAGCTTTAGGACACCGCGATGGTCCGGGGAGCTGTTTTTT	CASSFRTPRWSGELFF
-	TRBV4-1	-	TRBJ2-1	TGCGCCAGCAGCCACCCGGAGGGCTATGAGCAGTTCTTC	CASSHPEGYEQFF
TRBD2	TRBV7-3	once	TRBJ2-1	TGTGCCAGCAGCCTTGGACTAGCGGGAGCGGTTGAGCAGTTCTTC	CASSLGLAGAVEQFF
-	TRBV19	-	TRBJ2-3	TGTGCCAGTAGTATGTCTTTGGCAGGGTGGGCAGATACGCAGTATTTT	CASSMSLAGWADTQYF
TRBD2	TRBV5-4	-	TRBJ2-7	TGTGCCAGCAGCTTGGGTCCGAGCGGGAGTGCCGAGCAGTACTTC	CASSLGPSGSAEQYF
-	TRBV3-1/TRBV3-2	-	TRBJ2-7	TGTGCCAGCAGCCTCCGGGACTTTGGGCAGTACTTC	CASSLRDFGQYF
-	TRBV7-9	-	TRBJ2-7	TGTGCCAGCGTCGTAGCAGCGCCCGGCTCCTACGAGCAGTACTTC	CASVVAAPGSYEQYF
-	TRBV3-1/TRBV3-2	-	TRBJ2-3	TGTGCCAGCAGCCAAGATTTAGGGCTAGCGTTATCGGATACGCAGTATTTT	CASSQDLGLALSDTQYF
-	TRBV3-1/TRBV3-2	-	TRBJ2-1	TGTGCCAGCAGCCAAGTCACTCCGGGCTCCTACAATGAGCAGTTCTTC	CASSQVTPGSYNEQFF
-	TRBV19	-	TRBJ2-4	TGTGCCAGTAGTATAAACAGGATTGGGGCCAAAAACATTCAGTACTTC	CASSINRIGAKNIQYF